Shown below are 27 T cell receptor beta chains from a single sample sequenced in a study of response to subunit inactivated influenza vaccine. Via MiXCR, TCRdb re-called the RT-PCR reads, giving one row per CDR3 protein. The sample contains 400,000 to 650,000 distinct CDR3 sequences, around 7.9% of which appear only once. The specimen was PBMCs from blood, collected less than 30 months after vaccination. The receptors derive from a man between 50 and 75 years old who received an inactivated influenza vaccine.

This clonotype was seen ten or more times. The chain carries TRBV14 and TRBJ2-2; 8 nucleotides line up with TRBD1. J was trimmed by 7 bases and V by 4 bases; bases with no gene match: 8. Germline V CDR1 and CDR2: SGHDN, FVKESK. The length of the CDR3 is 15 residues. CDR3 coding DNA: TGTGCCAGCAGCCCCCGACAGGGGATCATCGGGGAGCTGTTTTTT. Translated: CASSPRQGIIGELFF.

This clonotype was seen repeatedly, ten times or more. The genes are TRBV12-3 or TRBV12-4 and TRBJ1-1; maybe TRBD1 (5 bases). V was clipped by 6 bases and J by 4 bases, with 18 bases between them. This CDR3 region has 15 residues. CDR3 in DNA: TGTGCCAGCAGCCGGGACCGAAGGTTAGGCACTGAAGCTTTCTTT. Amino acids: CASSRDRRLGTEAFF.

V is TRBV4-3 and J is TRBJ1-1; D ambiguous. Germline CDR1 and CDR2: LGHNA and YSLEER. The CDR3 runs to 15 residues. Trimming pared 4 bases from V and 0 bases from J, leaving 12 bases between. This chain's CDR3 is CASSPQGKMNTEAFF. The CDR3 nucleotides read TGCGCCAGCAGCCCCCAAGGGAAAATGAACACTGAAGCTTTCTTT.

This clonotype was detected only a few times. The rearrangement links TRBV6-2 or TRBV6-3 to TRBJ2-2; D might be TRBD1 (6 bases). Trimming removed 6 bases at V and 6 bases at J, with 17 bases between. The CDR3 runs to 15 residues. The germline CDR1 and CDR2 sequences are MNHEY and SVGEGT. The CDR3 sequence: CASRPFSRGAGELFF. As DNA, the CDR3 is TGTGCCAGCAGACCCTTTTCCAGGGGAGCCGGGGAGCTGTTTTTT.

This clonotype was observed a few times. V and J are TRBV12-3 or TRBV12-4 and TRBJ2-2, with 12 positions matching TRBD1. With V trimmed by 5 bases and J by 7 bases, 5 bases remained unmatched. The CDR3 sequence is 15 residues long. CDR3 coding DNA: TGTGCCAGCAGTGGGGGACAGGGGGCCGTCGGGGAGCTGTTTTTT. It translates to CASSGGQGAVGELFF.

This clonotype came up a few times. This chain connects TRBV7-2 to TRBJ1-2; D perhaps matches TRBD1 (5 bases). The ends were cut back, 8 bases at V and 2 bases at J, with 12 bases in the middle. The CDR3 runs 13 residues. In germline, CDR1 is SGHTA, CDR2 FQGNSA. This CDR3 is CASSPDMNYGYTF. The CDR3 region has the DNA TGTGCCAGCTCCCCGGACATGAACTATGGCTACACCTTC.

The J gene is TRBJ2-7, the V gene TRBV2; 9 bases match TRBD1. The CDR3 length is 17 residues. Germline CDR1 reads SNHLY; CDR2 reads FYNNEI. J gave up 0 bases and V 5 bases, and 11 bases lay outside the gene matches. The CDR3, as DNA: TGTGCCAGCAGTCAATACTCTCCGGGACAGGGCTCCTACGAGCAGTACTTC. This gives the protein CASSQYSPGQGSYEQYF.

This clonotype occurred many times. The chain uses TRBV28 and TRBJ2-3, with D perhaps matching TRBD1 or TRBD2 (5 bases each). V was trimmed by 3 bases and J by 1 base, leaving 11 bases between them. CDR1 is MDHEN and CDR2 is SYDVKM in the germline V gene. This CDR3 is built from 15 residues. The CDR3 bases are TGTGCCAGCAGTTTTTTCGTGGGGGGCACAGATACGCAGTATTTT. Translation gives CASSFFVGGTDTQYF.

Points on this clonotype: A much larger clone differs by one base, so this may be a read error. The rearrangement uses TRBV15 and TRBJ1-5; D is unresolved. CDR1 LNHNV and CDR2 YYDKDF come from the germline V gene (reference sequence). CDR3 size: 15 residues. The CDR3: CATSRDKGYNEPQHF. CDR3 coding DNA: TGTGCCACCAGCAGAGATAAGGGTTACAATGAGCCCCAGCATTTT.

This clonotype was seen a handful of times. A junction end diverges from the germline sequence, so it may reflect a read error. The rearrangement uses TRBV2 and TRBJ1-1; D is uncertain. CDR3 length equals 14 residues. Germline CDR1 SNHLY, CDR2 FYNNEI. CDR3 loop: CANSLVQSNTEAFF. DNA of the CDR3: TGTGCCAACAGTCTCGTGCAATCGAACACTGAAGCTTTCTTT.

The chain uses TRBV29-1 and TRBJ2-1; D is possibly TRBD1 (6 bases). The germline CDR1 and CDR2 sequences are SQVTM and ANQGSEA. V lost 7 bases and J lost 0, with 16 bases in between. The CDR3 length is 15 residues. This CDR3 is CSAQGFGGSYNEQFF. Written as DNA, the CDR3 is TGCAGCGCCCAGGGGTTTGGGGGCTCCTACAATGAGCAGTTCTTC.

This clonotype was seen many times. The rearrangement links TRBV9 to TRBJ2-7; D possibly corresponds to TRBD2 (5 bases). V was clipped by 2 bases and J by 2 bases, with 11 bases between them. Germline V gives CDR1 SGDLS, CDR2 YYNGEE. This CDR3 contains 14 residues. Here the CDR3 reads CASSVDSGTYEQYF. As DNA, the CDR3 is TGTGCCAGCAGCGTGGACTCCGGCACCTACGAGCAGTACTTC. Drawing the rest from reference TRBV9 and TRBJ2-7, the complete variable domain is DSGVTQTPKHLITATGQRVTLRCSPRSGDLSVYWYQQSLDQGLQFLIQYYNGEERAKGNILERFSAQQFPDLHSELNLSSLELGDSALYFCASSVDSGTYEQYFGPGTRLTVT.

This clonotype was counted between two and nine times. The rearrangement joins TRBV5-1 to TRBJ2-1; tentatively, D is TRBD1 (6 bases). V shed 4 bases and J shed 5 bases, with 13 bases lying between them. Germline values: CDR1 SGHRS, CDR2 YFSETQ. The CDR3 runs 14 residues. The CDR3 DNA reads TGCGCCAGCAGCAGGGACAACAAAAACAATGAGCAGTTCTTC. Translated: CASSRDNKNNEQFF.

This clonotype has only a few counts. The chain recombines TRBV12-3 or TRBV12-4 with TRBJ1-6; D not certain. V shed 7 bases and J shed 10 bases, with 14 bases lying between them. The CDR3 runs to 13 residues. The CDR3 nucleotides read TGTGCCAGCACCCGTACCCCGGGCTCACCCCTCCACTTT. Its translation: CASTRTPGSPLHF.

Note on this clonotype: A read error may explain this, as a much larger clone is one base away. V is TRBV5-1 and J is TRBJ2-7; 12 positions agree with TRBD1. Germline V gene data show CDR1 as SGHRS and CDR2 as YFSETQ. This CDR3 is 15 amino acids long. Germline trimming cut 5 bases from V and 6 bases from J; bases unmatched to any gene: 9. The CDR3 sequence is CASSRSGTGGSEQYF. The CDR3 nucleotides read TGCGCCAGCAGTAGATCCGGGACAGGGGGCAGCGAGCAGTACTTC.

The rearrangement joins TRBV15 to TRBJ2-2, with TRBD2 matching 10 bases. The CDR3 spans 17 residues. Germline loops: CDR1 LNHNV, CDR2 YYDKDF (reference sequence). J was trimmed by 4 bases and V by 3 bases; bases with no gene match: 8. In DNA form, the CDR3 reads TGTGCCACCAGCAGCCGAGCGGGGGGGCCCGGCACCGGGGAGCTGTTTTTT. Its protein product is CATSSRAGGPGTGELFF.

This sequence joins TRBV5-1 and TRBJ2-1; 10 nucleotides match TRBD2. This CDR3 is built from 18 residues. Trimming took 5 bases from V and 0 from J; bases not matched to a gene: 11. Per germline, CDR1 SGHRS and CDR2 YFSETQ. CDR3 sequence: CASSPGLASRGSYNEQFF. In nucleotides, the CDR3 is TGCGCCAGCAGTCCGGGACTAGCGTCGAGGGGCTCCTACAATGAGCAGTTCTTC.

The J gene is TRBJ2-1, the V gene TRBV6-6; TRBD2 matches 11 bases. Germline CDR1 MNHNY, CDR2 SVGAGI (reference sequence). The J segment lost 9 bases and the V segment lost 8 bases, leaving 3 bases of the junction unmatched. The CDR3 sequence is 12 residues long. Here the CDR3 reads CASLGTSGEQFF. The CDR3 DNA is TGTGCCAGCCTTGGGACTAGCGGTGAGCAGTTCTTC.

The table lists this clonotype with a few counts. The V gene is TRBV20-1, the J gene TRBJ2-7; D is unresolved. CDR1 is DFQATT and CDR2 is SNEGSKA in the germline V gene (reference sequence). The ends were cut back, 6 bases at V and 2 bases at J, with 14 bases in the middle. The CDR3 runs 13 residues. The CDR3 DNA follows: TGCAGTGCCCCCGTTGGTAATACCTACGAGCAGTACTTC. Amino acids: CSAPVGNTYEQYF.

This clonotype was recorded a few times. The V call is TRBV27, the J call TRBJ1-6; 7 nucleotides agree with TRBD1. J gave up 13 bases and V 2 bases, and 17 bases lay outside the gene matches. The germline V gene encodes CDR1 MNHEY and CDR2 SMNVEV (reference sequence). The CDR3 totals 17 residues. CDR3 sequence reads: CASSLPNLRDRDLPLHF. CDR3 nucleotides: TGTGCCAGCAGTTTACCGAACCTCCGGGACAGAGACCTTCCCCTCCACTTT.

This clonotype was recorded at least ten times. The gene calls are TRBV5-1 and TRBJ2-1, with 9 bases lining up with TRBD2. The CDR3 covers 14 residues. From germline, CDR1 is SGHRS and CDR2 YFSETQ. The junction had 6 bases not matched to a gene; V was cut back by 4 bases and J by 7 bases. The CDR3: CASSKVGLANEQFF. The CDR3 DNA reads TGCGCCAGCAGCAAAGTAGGACTAGCGAATGAGCAGTTCTTC.

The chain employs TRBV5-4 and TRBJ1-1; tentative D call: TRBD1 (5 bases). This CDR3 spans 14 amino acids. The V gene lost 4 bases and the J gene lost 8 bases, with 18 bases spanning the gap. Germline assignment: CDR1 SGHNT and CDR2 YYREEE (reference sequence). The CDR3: CASSLSTTVREAFF. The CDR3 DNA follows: TGTGCCAGCAGCCTTAGCACGACAGTCCGAGAAGCTTTCTTT.

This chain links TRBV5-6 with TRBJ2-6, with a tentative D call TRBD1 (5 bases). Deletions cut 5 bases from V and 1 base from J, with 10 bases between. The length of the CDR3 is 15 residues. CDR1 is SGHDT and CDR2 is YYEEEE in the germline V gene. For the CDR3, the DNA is TGTGCCAGCAGGCCGACAGAGTCTGGGGCCAACGTCCTGACTTTC. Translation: CASRPTESGANVLTF.

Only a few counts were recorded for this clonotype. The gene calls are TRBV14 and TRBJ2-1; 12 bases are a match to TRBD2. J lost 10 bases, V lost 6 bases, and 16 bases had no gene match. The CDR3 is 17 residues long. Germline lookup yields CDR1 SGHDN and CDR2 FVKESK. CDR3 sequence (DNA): TGTGCCAGCAGTCCAACTAGCGGGAGGACGCTGGTGTGGGAGCAGTTCTTC. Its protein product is CASSPTSGRTLVWEQFF.

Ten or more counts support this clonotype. The CDR3 DNA is TGTGCCAGCAGTTTACCCCCAGGGGGCGGAGGAGGTTATGGCTACACCTTC. Translated: CASSLPPGGGGGYGYTF. V is TRBV12-3 or TRBV12-4 and J is TRBJ1-2, with 8 bases identical to TRBD1. The CDR3 is made up of 17 amino acids. Unmatched junction bases numbered 13, after V lost 2 bases and J lost 5 bases.

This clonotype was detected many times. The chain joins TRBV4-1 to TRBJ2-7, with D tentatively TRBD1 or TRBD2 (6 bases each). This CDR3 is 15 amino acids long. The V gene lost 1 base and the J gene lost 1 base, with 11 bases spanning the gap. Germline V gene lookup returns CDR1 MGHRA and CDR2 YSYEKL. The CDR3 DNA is TGCGCCAGCAGCCAAGCACAGGGAGGATCCTACGAGCAGTACTTC. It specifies CASSQAQGGSYEQYF.

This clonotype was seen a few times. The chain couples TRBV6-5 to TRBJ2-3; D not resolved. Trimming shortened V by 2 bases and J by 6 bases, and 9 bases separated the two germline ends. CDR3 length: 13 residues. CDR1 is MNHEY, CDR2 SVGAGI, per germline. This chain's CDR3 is CASSYTPRDTQYF. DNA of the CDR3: TGTGCCAGCAGTTACACGCCCCGGGATACGCAGTATTTT.